A single sample is the source of the 26 T cell receptor beta chains below, sequenced in a study of molecular identifiers for immune sequencing clone quantification. TCRdb analysed the PCR reads with MiXCR anew, one entry per CDR3 protein. The repertoire includes under 600,000 distinct CDR3 sequences, about a fifth of them detected once, and around 0.84% sits in the top ten. Sequenced sample: naive CD8+ T cells from blood, with Jurkat cell RNA spiked in. Subset here: FACS-sorted CD8+CD4-CCR7+CD45RA+ naive T cells. These receptors were collected from a human donor in good health. Some libraries in this study had Jurkat cell RNA spiked in.

This clonotype was seen repeatedly, ten times or more. The gene calls are TRBV12-3 or TRBV12-4 and TRBJ2-3, with 7 bases matching TRBD1. CDR3 length: 16 residues. V was pared by 6 bases and J by 3 bases, with 12 bases of the junction left unmatched. The CDR3 DNA is TGTGCCAGCAGAACCGCGGCAGGGGGTACGACAGATACGCAGTATTTT. Translation: CASRTAAGGTTDTQYF.

Of note for this clonotype: A much larger clone differs from this one at a single base, so this may be a read error. The chain recombines TRBV6-5 with TRBJ2-2, with D possibly TRBD2 on 5 matching bases. This CDR3 is 15 amino acids long. V was pared by 4 bases and J by 1 base, with 10 bases between. Germline values: CDR1 MNHEY, CDR2 SVGAGI. In DNA form, the CDR3 reads TGTGCCAGCAGTTTTTGGAGGAGGAACACCGGGGAGCTGTTTTTT. This sequence encodes CASSFWRRNTGELFF.

On this clonotype: Since a much larger clone is just one base distant, this may be a read error. The chain couples TRBV12-5 to TRBJ2-5; D not certain. Germline CDR1 is LGHNT and CDR2 is FRNRAP. The CDR3 is 15 amino acids. V was cut by 5 bases and J by 1 base, with 14 bases left in between. The CDR3 loop reads CASGPPIWGQETQYF. DNA for the CDR3: TGTGCTAGTGGTCCTCCCATCTGGGGCCAAGAGACCCAGTACTTC.

In its sample, this clonotype was seen a few times. The gene calls are TRBV12-3 or TRBV12-4 and TRBJ2-5, with 11 nucleotides matching TRBD2. This CDR3 has 17 amino acids. Germline trimming cut 4 bases from V and 3 bases from J; bases unmatched to any gene: 10. CDR3 coding DNA: TGTGCCAGCAGTTGGTTAGCGGGGGGGCGGGGAGAAGAGACCCAGTACTTC. Amino acid sequence: CASSWLAGGRGEETQYF.

This clonotype was observed many times. This sequence joins TRBV6-2 or TRBV6-3 and TRBJ1-1, with D possibly matching TRBD1 (6 bases). V lost 7 bases, J lost 0 bases, and 9 bases lay in between. CDR1 MNHEY and CDR2 SVGEGT come from the germline V gene. The CDR3 sequence is 13 residues long. This CDR3 reads CASTGGMNTEAFF. CDR3 nucleotides: TGTGCCAGCACCGGGGGCATGAACACTGAAGCTTTCTTT.

Concerning this clonotype itself: One junction end disagrees with the germline gene, perhaps due to a read error. The chain recombines TRBV4-1 with TRBJ2-5; TRBD2 might be the D (5 bases). There are 14 residues in the CDR3. Germline V lookup: CDR1 MGHRA, CDR2 YSYEKL. The CDR3 DNA sequence: TGCGCCAGCAGCCAAGATGCCGGGGAAGAGACCCAGCACTTC. Encoded protein: CASSQDAGEETQHF.

The genes are TRBV27 and TRBJ2-7; TRBD1 might be the D (6 bases). The CDR3 contains 15 residues. CDR1 is MNHEY, CDR2 SMNVEV, per germline (reference sequence). V lost 5 bases, J lost 6 bases, and 20 bases lay in between. The DNA of the CDR3 is TGTGCCAGCAGTACATCCGGGACATGGACCTTCGAGCAGTACTTC. This encodes CASSTSGTWTFEQYF.

This clonotype was counted many times. The CDR3 loop is CASSRQGLTEAFF. In nucleotides, the CDR3 is TGTGCCAGCAGCCGACAGGGATTAACTGAAGCTTTCTTT. This rearrangement joins TRBV7-9 to TRBJ1-1; 7 positions match TRBD1. The V and J ends lost 5 bases and 5 bases, in that order; junction bases with no gene match: 5. This CDR3 contains 13 residues. CDR1 and CDR2 from the germline V gene are SEHNR and FQNEAQ (reference sequence).

This chain connects TRBV28 to TRBJ2-7; D may be TRBD1 or TRBD2 (6 bases each). Per germline, CDR1 MDHEN and CDR2 SYDVKM. V shed 6 bases and J shed 4 bases, with 13 bases lying between them. The CDR3 is 13 amino acids. The CDR3 here is CASSSRGAYEQYV. Written as DNA, the CDR3 is TGTGCCAGCAGCTCAAGGGGGGCTTACGAGCAGTACGTC.

This clonotype was found many times. The chain uses TRBV27 and TRBJ2-7; TRBD1 aligns across 7 bases. V lost 4 bases and J lost 2; bases outside the gene matches: 8. Germline V gene lookup returns CDR1 MNHEY and CDR2 SMNVEV (reference sequence). This CDR3 contains 15 residues. CDR3 loop: CASSYQTGAAYEQYF. The CDR3 DNA reads TGTGCCAGCAGTTACCAAACAGGGGCGGCCTACGAGCAGTACTTC.

The chain couples TRBV7-2 to TRBJ2-3; D could derive from TRBD1 or TRBD2 (6 bases each). The CDR3 contains 17 residues. Trimming shortened V by 3 bases and J by 1 base, and 17 bases separated the two germline ends. Germline CDR1 reads SGHTA; CDR2 reads FQGNSA. CDR3 sequence (DNA): TGTGCCAGCAGCTTCGGGGGCGGGGTTGGAGGCACAGATACGCAGTATTTT. Protein: CASSFGGGVGGTDTQYF.

In regard to this clonotype: At one of its ends the junction is not consistent with the germline gene, which may arise from a read error. The V gene is TRBV4-1, the J gene TRBJ2-5, with 11 positions matching TRBD2. This CDR3 is built from 17 residues. Germline values: CDR1 MGHRA, CDR2 YSYEKL. In DNA form, the CDR3 reads TGCGCCAGCAGCCAGAACCTTGCGGGACTAGCGGAAGAGACCCGGTACTTC. This gives the protein CASSQNLAGLAEETRYF.

This clonotype showed up just a few times. The V gene is TRBV20-1, the J gene TRBJ2-7, with 8 bases identical to TRBD2. From germline, CDR1 is DFQATT and CDR2 SNEGSKA (reference sequence). This CDR3 comprises 17 residues. V was clipped by 2 bases and J by 0 bases; unmatched bases: 12. The CDR3 spells CSARKPLGGRISYEQYF. The CDR3 bases are TGCAGTGCTAGAAAACCCCTCGGCGGGAGGATCTCCTACGAGCAGTACTTC.

This clonotype was counted ten times or more. This chain joins TRBV23-1 and TRBJ2-2; TRBD1 matches 7 bases. TRBV23-1 belongs to the ORF category, with a function that is uncertain. J gave up 4 bases and V 6 bases, and 8 bases lay outside the gene matches. This CDR3 region has 15 residues. The CDR3 nucleotides read TGCGCCAGCAGGATCCGGGACAGAGGCACCGGGGAGCTGTTTTTT. Protein sequence: CASRIRDRGTGELFF.

Turning to this clonotype: A much larger clone is a single base away; this may be a read error. CDR3 residues: CAGSSRPGGYGNQPQHF. In DNA form, the CDR3 reads TGTGCCGGCAGCTCGCGGCCCGGAGGATATGGCAATCAGCCCCAGCATTTT. The chain joins TRBV11-2 to TRBJ1-5; D remains unclear. CDR1 and CDR2 (germline): SGHAT, FQNNGV. The CDR3 covers 17 residues.

This sequence joins TRBV9 and TRBJ2-7, with D maybe TRBD2 (7 bases). The germline V gene encodes CDR1 SGDLS and CDR2 YYNGEE. CDR3 length: 15 amino acids. Between the trimmed V and J ends, which lost 4 bases and 0 bases, there was a span of 14 bases. The CDR3: CASSPGGLPSYEQYF. The CDR3 coding sequence is TGTGCCAGCAGCCCGGGGGGCCTACCCTCCTACGAGCAGTACTTC.

This clonotype was seen more than once but under ten times. V gene TRBV21-1 combines with J gene TRBJ2-4; no check of the table's D call, TRBD1, against the DNA was made. TRBV21-1 is a pseudogene segment. The CDR3 runs to 19 residues. The CDR3, as DNA: TGTGCCAGCATGCAAACCGGGACAGCTTCCGAGAATTACAAAAACATTCAGTACTTC. Translation gives CASMQTGTASENYKNIQYF.

This clonotype was found a few times. The chain employs TRBV24-1 and TRBJ2-5; 8 bases fit TRBD2. This CDR3 is 13 amino acids long. V was pared by 7 bases and J by 3 bases, with 3 bases of the junction left unmatched. CDR1 and CDR2 (germline): KGHDR, SFDVKD. The CDR3 spells CATSERGKETQYF. Here the CDR3 DNA reads TGTGCCACCAGCGAGCGGGGGAAAGAGACCCAGTACTTC.

The chain joins TRBV24-1 to TRBJ2-7; 7 bases fit TRBD2. The junction had 11 bases not matched to a gene; V was cut back by 6 bases and J by 7 bases. The CDR3 totals 14 residues. CDR1 is KGHDR and CDR2 is SFDVKD in the germline V gene. CDR3 in amino acids: CATSPETREAEQYF. CDR3 DNA: TGTGCCACCAGTCCTGAGACACGGGAGGCGGAGCAGTACTTC.

The sample holds many counts of this clonotype. The chain has TRBV4-2 and TRBJ2-3; 7 bases align to TRBD2. The trim removed 1 base at V and 2 bases at J, leaving 3 bases unmatched. CDR1 and CDR2 from the germline V gene are LGHNA and YNFKEQ. The CDR3 spans 15 residues. The CDR3 spells CASSQVTSVTDTQYF. In DNA, the CDR3 is TGTGCCAGCAGCCAAGTAACTAGCGTCACAGATACGCAGTATTTT.

In this sample, this clonotype turned up many times. V gene TRBV12-5 combines with J gene TRBJ2-3; a weak D match, TRBD1 (5 bases). The germline CDR1 and CDR2 sequences are LGHNT and FRNRAP. The germline V and J ends were trimmed by 4 bases and 2 bases, with 13 bases remaining between them. This CDR3 has 15 residues. DNA of the CDR3: TGTGCTAGTGGTTCACAGGTTTTGCTCACAGATACGCAGTATTTT. Protein: CASGSQVLLTDTQYF.

This clonotype was found many times. The CDR3 bases are TGTGCCAGCAGCGGTGAACAGGCTGTTTGGACTGAAGCTTTCTTT. This translates into CASSGEQAVWTEAFF. The rearrangement uses TRBV9 and TRBJ1-1; tentative D call: TRBD1 (5 bases). In germline, CDR1 is SGDLS, CDR2 YYNGEE. The CDR3 is 15 amino acids. The V end was cut by 3 bases, the J end by 5 bases, with 17 bases between.

J is TRBJ2-7 and V is TRBV4-1, with unresolved D. The CDR3 runs to 18 residues. V lost 1 base to trimming and J lost 1 base, with 20 bases between them. The germline gives CDR1 MGHRA, CDR2 YSYEKL. In DNA, the CDR3 is TGCGCCAGCAGCCAAGTATATGGGTCAGGCGGTAGGTCCTACGAGCAGTACTTC. It encodes CASSQVYGSGGRSYEQYF.

As for this clonotype: A single base separates this from a much larger clone, so it may be a read error. The chain employs TRBV7-9 and TRBJ2-2; 8 positions match TRBD2. Germline V gene data show CDR1 as SEHNR and CDR2 as FQNEAQ (reference sequence). The CDR3 has 12 residues. As DNA, the CDR3 is TGTTTCTGCGGGGGGCTCACCGGGGAGCCGTTTTTT. Protein: CFCGGLTGEPFF.

This clonotype was counted between two and nine times. This sequence joins TRBV6-5 and TRBJ2-5; TRBD2 matches 8 bases. Losses at the gene ends were 10 bases for V and 5 bases for J; bases not matched to a gene: 6. CDR3 length: 12 amino acids. Per the germline V gene, CDR1 is MNHEY and CDR2 is SVGAGI. CDR3 residues: CATWTSSETQYF. DNA of the CDR3: TGTGCCACCTGGACTAGCAGTGAGACCCAGTACTTC.

With respect to this clonotype: Since a much larger clone is just one base distant, this may be a read error. This chain joins TRBV10-3 and TRBJ2-3, with 8 bases identical to TRBD1. Germline loops: CDR1 ENHRY, CDR2 SYGVKD. The CDR3 extends over 15 amino acids. In DNA, the CDR3 is TGTGCCACCAGTGATCAGGGGGCCGGCACAGATACGCAGTATTTT. This translates into CATSDQGAGTDTQYF.